This TCR beta chain was recorded in a study of cytomegalovirus exposure and HLA in healthy donors (dated by TCRdb to about 2017). With respect to the entire study: According to an earlier analysis of 587 of the donors, 150 million to 200 million T cells yielded approximately 120 million unique TCR beta sequences and approximately 280 Gb of sequence data. Of the 300 to 450 genotyped donors, 75% to 85% were placed in the genetic ancestry cluster associated with self-reported Caucasian donors. The number of typed donors differed by locus: about 620-640 for A, B, C, DRB1 and DQB1; some 540 for DQA1; over 600 for DPA1; and some 430 for DPB1. All discovery cohort repertoires had been generated on a single sequencing platform. To predict cytomegalovirus infection status, the study brought together high-throughput TCR immunosequencing, statistical association of individual TCRs with disease status, and machine learning. Because of strong linkage in the cohort, roughly five DR-DQ haplotypes were treated as single units for association and clustering. Using immunosequencing, the study profiled T cell repertoires from 666 subjects and related those repertoires to cytomegalovirus serostatus. Across some 400 genotyped donors of the cohort, an average of approximately 220,000 unique TCR beta nucleotide sequences per donor were sequenced, and roughly 17% of those sequences were non-productive. Class I and class II HLA loci were covered by the typing at four-digit resolution. Roughly 310 gigabases of sequencing data and tens of millions of unique TCR sequences were included in an early release covering about 620 HLA-typed donors. An earlier analysis of roughly 580 of the donors used high-throughput TCR beta sequencing to judge whether each TCR beta V gene segment behaved as functional or pseudogenic. In addition to the first cohort of 650 to 750 subjects, a separate validation cohort of about 120 different subjects was used. Donor age, sex, ethnicity and CMV serostatus were compiled alongside the repertoire data. In a later genetic analysis, genome-wide SNP genotypes for 398 of the 666 donors were used, and that subset was treated as a discovery cohort. The study aimed to test whether cataloging public T cell receptors could reveal signatures of past pathogen exposure. The later analysis used no new phenotypic data to find candidate immune exposures, relying instead on TCR beta sequences and their occurrence across donors. A later analysis re-examined previously published TCR beta repertoires from just over 650 donors and added high-resolution HLA genotyping to investigate patterns of TCR occurrence. What the authors observed across the whole study: For the cohort, immune exposure information was limited to CMV serostatus. Linkage disequilibrium might explain the correlated functional status among segregating V segments, but an unknown experimental factor could not be excluded. A further reported finding was that TCR beta sequences accurately predicted the HLA-A and HLA-B alleles for most subjects in the first cohort. According to a later genetic analysis, donors in an Asian-associated ancestry cluster had fewer N-insertions in productive TCRs than the approximately 670-donor mean. This cohort had only TCR beta chains sequenced, and the lack of alpha or paired-chain data limited which features could be detected. Three of the identified cytomegalovirus-associated TCR beta chains were confirmed in vitro to be specific for cytomegalovirus antigens. Most CMV-associated TCR beta chains appeared to be HLA-restricted in a later analysis, and the HLA associations seemed to be driven largely by CMV exposure. When HLA alleles, especially DR and DQ, strongly co-occurred, attributing TCR associations to individual alleles was difficult. The earlier analysis of about 600 of the donors excluded seventeen rarely observed V segments, including chromosome 9 orphons, because counts were too low. Because HLA typing was unavailable for some donors at each locus, only the typed subset was used in association tests. An association between a missense DCLRE1C variant and V-gene and J-gene trimming of TCR beta chains was found in a later genetic analysis and replicated in an independent cohort. Some IMGT-functional V segments, including TRBV6-2 and TRBV6-3, could not be told apart with the 87-base-pair reads, so those segments were excluded. Across donors, most TCR sequences were observed very rarely, whereas some public TCRs were present in many individuals. It was suggested by the authors that the approach could potentially be generalized to other disease states and immunological phenotypes. In a later analysis, 15,000 to 20,000 TCR beta sequences were associated with specific HLA alleles at a false discovery rate of 0.05. A cluster of highly shared sequence variants was judged likely to be a technical artifact of the sequencing pipeline. The classifier was reported to diagnose cytomegalovirus status with high specificity and sensitivity in both the original cohort and the validation cohort. Presence/absence analyses assumed roughly uniform sequencing depth across donors, an assumption that may not hold. The study listed 150 to 200 TCR beta chains as associated with cytomegalovirus. Broadly in line with IMGT annotations, most TCR beta V segments showed up in productive rearrangements about 90% or about 30% of the time in an earlier analysis of roughly 590 of the donors. According to a later analysis, TCR association rates differed among HLA loci, with DRB1 alleles showing the most associated TCRs and HLA-C alleles showing the fewest. In a later analysis, several top co-occurrence clusters were reported to appear linked to parvovirus B19, influenza, CMV and Epstein-Barr virus. Compared with equally common non-associated chains, HLA-associated TCR beta chains in a later analysis were more clonally expanded and had lower generation probabilities.

The library was built by means of the immunoSEQ multiplex PCR assay. For the multiplex PCR, a mixture combining 60 forward primers for TCR Vbeta segments and 13 reverse primers for TCR Jbeta segments was used. Amplification of the CDR3 region of rearranged TCR beta genes was performed with a multiplex PCR assay on genomic DNA. The Illumina HiSeq System was used to sequence the amplified TCR beta libraries as 87-base-pair reads. In the source study's methods: A later analysis tallied 80 million to 95 million unique TCR beta chains across the 666 repertoires, and 10 million to 11 million of those chains were shared by two or more donors. A nearest-neighbor algorithm error-corrected the raw reads and collapsed the reads into unique sequences, merging closely related sequences to remove PCR and sequencing errors. To assign V, D and J gene segments, CDR3 sequences were aligned to IMGT reference sequences. For a sequence to be retained, at least a six-nucleotide match to both a V gene segment and a J gene segment was required. A rearrangement counted as productive if the CDR3 had no stop codons and remained in frame with V and J, and every other rearrangement counted as non-productive. CDR3 was defined by IMGT convention, running from the second conserved V-encoded cysteine to the conserved J-encoded phenylalanine. In an earlier analysis of 500 to 650 of the donors, sequences lacking an unambiguous match to a single V gene segment were excluded. In an earlier analysis of 587 of the donors, a V segment was called functional when productive rearrangements were above 56.7%, and segregating when the standard deviation between donors exceeded 5%. To diagnose cytomegalovirus status from the catalog of TCR beta chain sequences, a statistical classification framework was built. In a later analysis, TCR nucleotide sequences were compared against IMGT/GENE-DB human TR gene sequences so that V and J genes could be assigned. Using the TCRdist pipeline, a later analysis assigned CDR3 sequences along with most-parsimonious VDJ recombination scenarios. In a later analysis, each TCR beta chain was defined by its CDR3 amino acid sequence together with its V-gene family, and reads lacking a unique V-gene family were excluded. As a way to deal with suspected cross-contamination and a sequencing artifact, a later analysis dropped hundreds of nucleotide sequences that were highly shared and had low generation probability. In a later analysis, a clonal expansion index for each public chain was calculated from normalized within-repertoire ranks of inferred template counts. A later analysis computed generation probabilities with a VDJ recombination model fitted to out-of-frame rearrangements, and checked the results against IGoR. In a later analysis, TCR-TCR, TCR-HLA and TCR-CMV co-occurrence was scored with hypergeometric tests, and a repertoire-size bias correction was applied to TCR pairs. False discovery rates were estimated in a later analysis by permuting HLA or CMV assignments 20 times. In a later analysis, co-occurring TCRs were grouped with DBSCAN, and TCRdist sequence similarity was added when clustering was performed within HLA-allele-positive subsets. Repertoires with fewer than 30,000 or more than 120,000 public chains were left out of co-occurrence clustering, as were about 5 repertoires with anomalous nucleotide sharing. The table was pulled from immuneACCESS by TCRdb, which kept in-frame rearrangements only. Such tables lose some clones; where checked, under half of the loss comes from unresolved V genes, and the rest has no known cause. V and J calls plus clone size are reproduced from that table; the DNA served to infer D and trimming. In all, the sample holds about 160,000 clones, and around 80% of those were seen once. The top ten clonotypes cover roughly 4.5% of the sample.

To note about this clone: Its cognate antigen has yet to be identified. No base-level quality is on record; no much larger clone is a single base apart.

The cohort comprised approximately 700 healthy bone marrow donors. At the time of sampling, all cohort members were nominally healthy, though unrecorded immune exposures were likely present. The donor was CMV seropositive and was included in the group of 250 to 350 seropositive cohort members. A peripheral blood sample was provided by each donor, and peripheral blood mononuclear cells were used for TCR beta sequencing. The Qiagen DNeasy Blood Extraction Kit was used to extract genomic DNA from the blood cell samples. V lost 5 bases and J lost 0 bases; the stretch between them is 15 bases long. The CDR3 goes from the cysteine to the phenylalanine over 16 residues. The kept DNA is CDR3 alone, 48 bases in frame from the first base. Taken from the germline V gene (reference sequence), the CDR1 and CDR2 loops are LNHDA and SQIVND.

Sequencing was done on a sample of PBMCs. This TCR was sampled from a woman aged 45-65 years in good health and CMV-seropositive. In this chain, TRBV19 is recombined with TRBJ2-3, with no confidently assigned D gene. The nucleotide sequence is TGTGCCAGTAGTGTCAGCCGAACTATTAGCACAGATACGCAGTATTTT. This codes for CASSVSRTISTDTQYF. Reference TRBV19 and TRBJ2-3 genes cover what lies past the CDR3, so the full variable domain is DGGITQSPKYLFRKEGQNVTLSCEQNLNHDAMYWYRQDPGQGLRLIYYSQIVNDFQKGDIAEGYSVSREKKESFPLTVTSAQKNPTAFYLCASSVSRTISTDTQYFGPGTRLTVL.